The T cell receptor (beta chain) under discussion was sequenced for a study of cytomegalovirus exposure and HLA in healthy donors. Trimming pared 0 bases from V and 4 bases from J, leaving 13 bases between. The CDR3 loop spans 17 amino acids. Germline lookup yields CDR1 MGHRA and CDR2 YSYEKL. Using immunoSEQ multiplex PCR, the repertoire was profiled, and TCRdb retains in-frame clones only, with some absent. The sample records 150,000 or so clones, 75% to 90% being singletons. Sequenced sample: PBMCs. The chain links TRBV4-1 to TRBJ1-6; no clear D. This TCR derives from a man between 18 and 29 years old in good health and CMV-seropositive. This CDR3 is CASSQDPRGSYNSPLHF. The CDR3 region has the DNA TGCGCCAGCAGCCAAGATCCGCGAGGTTCATATAATTCACCCCTCCACTTT.